These 30 T cell receptor beta chains were sequenced from one sample in a study of OX40 agonist ivuxolimab in advanced cancers. The data were produced by immunoSEQ multiplex PCR, yet TCRdb's version contains in-frame clones alone and is incomplete. Among approximately 54,000 clones, 85% to 90% were seen once, and the ten largest hold 3% to 4.5%. Sequenced material: CD4+ or CD8+ T cells sorted from blood, taken in a trial of the OX40 agonist ivuxolimab. These receptors were taken from an adult with an advanced solid tumor such as melanoma, head and neck, liver or kidney cancer.

The chain employs TRBV27 and TRBJ1-4; TRBD1 is a possible D gene (5 bases). V was pared by 8 bases and J by 0 bases, with 13 bases between. The CDR3 extends over 15 amino acids. CDR1 is MNHEY and CDR2 is SMNVEV in the germline V gene (reference sequence). DNA for the CDR3: TGTGCCAGCCAGACAGCCCTTGCAACTAATGAAAAACTGTTTTTT. This gives the protein CASQTALATNEKLFF.

The V and J genes are TRBV5-1 and TRBJ1-2; 8 positions match TRBD1. The CDR3 is 15 amino acids. From germline, CDR1 is SGHRS and CDR2 YFSETQ. The V gene end was trimmed by 4 bases and the J gene end by 4 bases; junction bases not matched to a gene: 9. The CDR3 DNA is TGCGCCAGCAGCGACACAGGGGGTGACTTCTATGGCTACACCTTC. Its translation: CASSDTGGDFYGYTF.

The J gene is TRBJ2-3, the V gene TRBV10-1, with D unresolved. The CDR3 consists of 12 residues. Trimming pared 0 bases from V and 8 bases from J, leaving 6 bases between. The germline V gene has CDR1 WNHNN and CDR2 SYGVQD (reference sequence). CDR3 sequence (DNA): TGCGCCAGCAGTGAGTCAGACGGTACGCAGTATTTT. Its translation is CASSESDGTQYF.

The chain joins TRBV6-6 to TRBJ1-2, with TRBD1 identical over 10 bases. V shed 7 bases, J shed 4 bases, and the junction held 6 bases outside the gene matches. The CDR3 is 14 amino acids. CDR1 and CDR2 (germline): MNHNY, SVGAGI (reference sequence). In nucleotides, the CDR3 is TGTGCCAGCACCCCGGGACAGGGGTCCTATGGCTACACCTTC. Encoded protein: CASTPGQGSYGYTF.

This sequence joins TRBV2 and TRBJ1-1; TRBD1 matches 7 bases. The V gene's germline CDR1 is SNHLY and CDR2 FYNNEI. The CDR3 contains 13 residues. V trimming: 7 bases; J trimming: 4 bases; junction bases outside the gene matches: 6. This chain's CDR3 is CASKTGVVTEAFF. DNA of the CDR3: TGTGCCAGCAAAACAGGGGTCGTCACTGAAGCTTTCTTT.

J is TRBJ1-5 and V is TRBV7-2; 8 bases align to TRBD1. Germline CDR1 is SGHTA and CDR2 is FQGNSA. Trimming cost V 1 base and J 4 bases; bases outside gene matches: 3. The CDR3 loop spans 15 amino acids. The CDR3 here is CASSLDWTGNQPQHF. CDR3 coding DNA: TGTGCCAGCAGCTTAGATTGGACAGGGAATCAGCCCCAGCATTTT.

The CDR3 DNA is TGTGCCAGCCGTGAGCGGTCGAACACCGGGGAGCTGTTTTTT. It translates to CASRERSNTGELFF. V and J are TRBV6-5 and TRBJ2-2, with TRBD2 as a possible D gene (5 bases). The germline V and J ends were trimmed by 8 bases and 0 bases, with 10 bases remaining between them. The CDR3 runs 14 residues. Germline V CDR1 and CDR2: MNHEY, SVGAGI.

The CDR3 DNA is TGTGCCAGCAGCTTAAGCGGAAAAGAAGCTTTCTTT. Amino acids: CASSLSGKEAFF. V is TRBV11-3 and J is TRBJ1-1; D is unclear. The germline V gene encodes CDR1 SGHNT and CDR2 YENEEA. This CDR3 is 12 amino acids long. Trimming took 2 bases from V and 8 from J, leaving 9 bases between them.

The gene calls are TRBV6-5 and TRBJ1-6, with 8 positions matching TRBD1. CDR1 is MNHEY and CDR2 is SVGAGI in the germline V gene. This CDR3 region has 14 residues. V lost 4 bases and J lost 10; bases outside the gene matches: 6. CDR3 region: CASSWTGPSSPLHF. The CDR3 nucleotides read TGTGCCAGCAGTTGGACAGGGCCTAGCTCACCCCTCCACTTT.

The chain combines TRBV7-9 with TRBJ1-3; D remains unclear. CDR1 is SEHNR, CDR2 FQNEAQ, per germline (reference sequence). The CDR3 runs to 15 residues. Trimming pared 1 base from V and 0 bases from J, leaving 7 bases between. The CDR3, as DNA: TGTGCCAGCAGCTTAGGACCGCTCTCTGGAAACACCATATATTTT. The encoded protein is CASSLGPLSGNTIYF.

V and J are TRBV28 and TRBJ1-2; D is ambiguous. Trimming stripped 8 bases from V and 8 bases from J, with 21 bases between. This CDR3 is built from 14 residues. Looked up from germline, CDR1 is MDHEN and CDR2 is SYDVKM. The CDR3 sequence is CASLPSTSLGGYTF. The CDR3 DNA is TGTGCCAGCTTACCTTCGACTTCTTTGGGAGGCTACACCTTC.

The chain recombines TRBV7-6 with TRBJ1-2; 8 bases map to TRBD1. This CDR3 is built from 15 residues. Germline loops: CDR1 SGHVS, CDR2 FNYEAQ. V shed 4 bases and J 8 bases; nucleotides not matched to a gene: 12. CDR3: CASSSSGQGAGGYTF. In DNA, the CDR3 is TGTGCCAGCAGCTCCTCCGGGCAGGGGGCGGGAGGCTACACCTTC.

The chain employs TRBV6-5 and TRBJ1-2, with 7 bases identical to TRBD1. CDR3 size: 13 residues. The germline CDR1 and CDR2 sequences are MNHEY and SVGAGI. Trimming at V came to 6 bases and at J to 4 bases, leaving 5 bases not matched to a gene. The CDR3 sequence is CASSRQGIYGYTF. The DNA of the CDR3 is TGTGCCAGCAGCAGACAGGGAATCTATGGCTACACCTTC.

Only one count was recorded for this clone. CDR3 in amino acids: CASSSIYGSDRSQIYEQYF. The CDR3 coding sequence is TGTGCCAGCAGCTCCATCTATGGGAGCGACAGGAGCCAGATCTACGAGCAGTACTTC. This chain uses TRBV11-2 with TRBJ2-5, with D perhaps TRBD1 (6 bases). The better agreement between TRBJ2-7 and the DNA end casts doubt on the J call. The CDR3 consists of 19 residues. From germline, CDR1 is SGHAT and CDR2 FQNNGV.

This clone appeared a few times. The chain employs TRBV6-1 and TRBJ2-3; D perhaps matches TRBD1 (6 bases). The germline V and J ends were trimmed by 2 bases and 2 bases, with 8 bases remaining between them. Germline V gene lookup returns CDR1 MNHNS and CDR2 SASEGT. This CDR3 has 14 amino acids. CDR3 sequence (DNA): TGTGCCAGCAGTGAACAGGGGTCCACAGATACGCAGTATTTT. Encoded protein: CASSEQGSTDTQYF.

The chain couples TRBV18 to TRBJ1-2; weak D call: TRBD1 (6 bases). The CDR3 loop spans 13 amino acids. The ends were cut back, 3 bases at V and 4 bases at J, with 9 bases in the middle. Germline V CDR1 and CDR2: KGHSH, LQKENI. CDR3 sequence (DNA): TGTGCCAGCTCACCCGGACAGTTCTATGGCTACACCTTC. Amino acid sequence: CASSPGQFYGYTF.

The genes are TRBV4-1 and TRBJ2-1, with TRBD1 matching 7 bases. This CDR3 has 15 amino acids. In germline, CDR1 is MGHRA, CDR2 YSYEKL. J lost 6 bases, V lost 4 bases, and 9 bases had no gene match. The CDR3: CASSLIGTAFNEQFF. CDR3 DNA sequence: TGCGCCAGCAGCCTTATCGGGACAGCCTTCAATGAGCAGTTCTTC.

The V and J genes are TRBV28 and TRBJ2-6, with D unclear. Deletions cut 7 bases from V and 1 base from J, with 11 bases between. CDR1 and CDR2 (germline): MDHEN, SYDVKM. The CDR3 consists of 15 residues. The CDR3 loop reads CASTPTSSGANVLTF. DNA for the CDR3: TGTGCCAGCACCCCGACCTCTTCTGGGGCCAACGTCCTGACTTTC.

This chain connects TRBV30 to TRBJ2-5, with D maybe TRBD1 (5 bases). Germline V gives CDR1 GTSNPN, CDR2 SVGIG (reference sequence). The V gene lost 0 bases and the J gene lost 1 base, with 12 bases spanning the gap. The CDR3 is made up of 15 amino acids. CDR3 sequence (DNA): TGTGCCTGGAGTGTACTCGGACAAGCCCAAGAGACCCAGTACTTC. Translation gives CAWSVLGQAQETQYF.

The chain links TRBV19 to TRBJ1-2; 11 nucleotides match TRBD1. The ends lost 8 bases at V and 8 bases at J; junction bases unmatched: 7. This CDR3 spans 13 amino acids. Germline CDR1 LNHDA, CDR2 SQIVND (reference sequence). In DNA form, the CDR3 reads TGTGCCAGTCGTTACGGACAGGGGGCCGGCTACACCTTC. It specifies CASRYGQGAGYTF.

This chain joins TRBV7-8 and TRBJ2-1; 7 nucleotides line up with TRBD2. This CDR3 has 16 residues. Germline values: CDR1 SGHVS, CDR2 FQNEAQ. J was trimmed by 3 bases and V by 1 base; bases with no gene match: 6. In DNA, the CDR3 is TGTGCCAGCAGCTTAGTATCCGGGGGGTACTACAATGAGCAGTTCTTC. Protein: CASSLVSGGYYNEQFF. Variable domain in full (rest from reference TRBV7-8 and TRBJ2-1): GAGVSQSPRYKVAKRGQDVALRCDPISGHVSLFWYQQALGQGPEFLTYFQNEAQLDKSGLPSDRFFAERPEGSVSTLKIQRTQQEDSAVYLCASSLVSGGYYNEQFFGPGTRLTVL.

Only one count was recorded for this clone. This chain uses TRBV27 with TRBJ2-7; D gene unclear. The CDR3 sequence is 14 residues long. The V gene lost 2 bases and the J gene lost 3 bases, with 11 bases spanning the gap. Germline CDR1 reads MNHEY; CDR2 reads SMNVEV (reference sequence). CDR3 sequence: CASSLQGQNYEQYF. The CDR3 bases are TGTGCCAGCAGTTTACAAGGCCAGAACTACGAGCAGTACTTC.

This clone has a single count. The chain recombines TRBV4-1 with TRBJ2-5; unclear D gene. The CDR3 runs to 12 residues. Germline V lookup: CDR1 MGHRA, CDR2 YSYEKL. V gave up 4 bases and J gave up 5 bases, with 8 bases separating them. The CDR3 nucleotides are TGCGCCAGCAGCCCCAACGGTGAGACCCAGTACTTC. It yields the protein CASSPNGETQYF.

The V gene is TRBV7-9, the J gene TRBJ1-3; D possibly corresponds to TRBD1 (6 bases). Germline assignment: CDR1 SEHNR and CDR2 FQNEAQ (reference sequence). V was trimmed by 1 base and J by 2 bases, leaving 6 bases between them. The CDR3 consists of 14 residues. CDR3 DNA sequence: TGTGCCAGCAGCTTAGGGGACACTGGAAACACCATATATTTT. Amino acid sequence: CASSLGDTGNTIYF. The variable domain in full, completed from reference TRBV7-9 and TRBJ1-3, reads DTGVSQNPRHKITKRGQNVTFRCDPISEHNRLYWYRQTLGQGPEFLTYFQNEAQLEKSRLLSDRFSAERPKGSFSTLEIQRTEQGDSAMYLCASSLGDTGNTIYFGEGSWLTVV.

This sequence joins TRBV20-1 and TRBJ2-7; D uncertain. Germline loops: CDR1 DFQATT, CDR2 SNEGSKA (reference sequence). With 5 bases removed from V and 5 bases from J, the gap between germline ends came to 10 bases. The CDR3 sequence is 11 residues long. The CDR3 DNA reads as TGCAGTGCTGGGTCAGTCCACGAGCAGTACTTC. This encodes CSAGSVHEQYF.

V usage is TRBV5-1 and J usage is TRBJ2-1, with D perhaps TRBD2 (7 bases). This CDR3 has 13 residues. Germline V gene lookup returns CDR1 SGHRS and CDR2 YFSETQ. The V end lost 9 bases, the J end lost 4 bases, and 14 bases lay between the germline ends. The CDR3 protein is CATSGGLYNEQFF. The CDR3 region has the DNA TGCGCCACATCCGGGGGGCTTTACAATGAGCAGTTCTTC.

This chain joins TRBV5-4 and TRBJ2-1, with 12 bases identical to TRBD2. The CDR3 length is 17 residues. Germline trimming cut 1 base from V and 6 bases from J; bases unmatched to any gene: 8. CDR1 is SGHNT and CDR2 is YYREEE in the germline V gene (reference sequence). The CDR3 coding sequence is TGTGCCAGCAGCTTGTTTCGGACTAGCGGGATTCTCAATGAGCAGTTCTTC. It translates to CASSLFRTSGILNEQFF.

This clone has a handful of counts. The chain is built from TRBV18 and TRBJ2-1, with D possibly TRBD2 on 5 matching bases. This CDR3 spans 14 amino acids. Germline CDR1 KGHSH, CDR2 LQKENI. V dropped 2 bases and J dropped 6 bases, with 11 bases sitting between them. The CDR3 DNA sequence: TGTGCCAGCTCACCATTCTCTAGCCTCAATGAGCAGTTCTTC. Its translation: CASSPFSSLNEQFF.

The chain couples TRBV6-5 to TRBJ1-1; D call uncertain. The germline V gene has CDR1 MNHEY and CDR2 SVGAGI. The V end was cut by 4 bases, the J end by 3 bases, with 9 bases between. The CDR3 spans 13 residues. Written as DNA, the CDR3 is TGTGCCAGCAGTTCCCGATGGGACACTGAAGCTTTCTTT. It specifies CASSSRWDTEAFF.

The chain employs TRBV7-3 and TRBJ2-2; D remains unclear. This CDR3 contains 17 residues. V was clipped by 4 bases and J by 0 bases, with 15 bases between them. Germline assignment: CDR1 SGHTA and CDR2 FQGTGA. The CDR3 bases are TGTGCCAGCAGCTCCCCCCCCCTGTTCGCGAACACCGGGGAGCTGTTTTTT. It encodes CASSSPPLFANTGELFF. The variable domain in full, completed from reference TRBV7-3 and TRBJ2-2, reads GAGVSQTPSNKVTEKGKYVELRCDPISGHTALYWYRQSLGQGPEFLIYFQGTGAADDSGLPNDRFFAVRPEGSVSTLKIQRTERGDSAVYLCASSSPPLFANTGELFFGEGSRLTVL.